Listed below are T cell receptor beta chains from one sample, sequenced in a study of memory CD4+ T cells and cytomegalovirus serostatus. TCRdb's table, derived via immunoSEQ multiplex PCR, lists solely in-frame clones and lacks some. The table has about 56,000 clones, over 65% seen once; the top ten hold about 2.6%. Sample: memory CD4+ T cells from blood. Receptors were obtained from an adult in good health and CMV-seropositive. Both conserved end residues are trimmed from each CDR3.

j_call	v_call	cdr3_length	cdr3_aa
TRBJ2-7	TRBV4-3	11	ASSQDEGREQY
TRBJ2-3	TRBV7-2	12	ASSRREVADTQY
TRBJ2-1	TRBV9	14	ASSVGPSGSSNEQF
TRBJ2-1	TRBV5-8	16	ASTTLVGRSSSYNEQF
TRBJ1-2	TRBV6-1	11	ASIDDRGNGYT
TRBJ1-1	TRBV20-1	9	SVPTGGEAF
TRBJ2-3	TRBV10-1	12	ASSGYREADTQY
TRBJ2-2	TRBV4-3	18	ASSRDIVALAGGYTGELF
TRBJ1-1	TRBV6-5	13	ASSYPSGEGTEAF
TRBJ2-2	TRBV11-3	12	ASSSGLHTGELF
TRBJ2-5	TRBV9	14	ASSTSAGGPGETQY
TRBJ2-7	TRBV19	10	ASRGDTGWQY
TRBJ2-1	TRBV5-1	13	ASSATGLELNEQF
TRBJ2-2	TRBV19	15	ASRIGQGAANTGELF
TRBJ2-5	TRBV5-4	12	ASSFLGGQETQY
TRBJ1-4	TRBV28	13	ASRKQGARGEKLF
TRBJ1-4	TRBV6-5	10	ATGQSNEKLF
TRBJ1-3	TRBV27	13	ASKAGSLSGNTIY
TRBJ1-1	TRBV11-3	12	ASSLDGTRLEAF
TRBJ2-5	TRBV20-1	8	SVWREGQY
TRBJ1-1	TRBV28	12	ASSPGQRRTEAF
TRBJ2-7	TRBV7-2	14	ASSLWGAGLSYEQY
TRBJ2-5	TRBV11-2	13	ASSLGARGQETQY
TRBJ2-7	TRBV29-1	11	SVWTVSSYEQY
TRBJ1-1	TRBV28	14	ASRSGEGLRNTEAF
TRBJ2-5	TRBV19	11	ASSILGSETQY
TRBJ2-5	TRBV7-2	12	ASSQTGTEETQY
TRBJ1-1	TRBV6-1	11	ASSEQGTRKAF
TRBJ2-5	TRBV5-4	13	ASSLDPAGRETQY
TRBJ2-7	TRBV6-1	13	ASSELAGGLGEQY
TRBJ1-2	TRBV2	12	ASSAQGISYGYT
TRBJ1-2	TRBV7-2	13	ASSLAPDPNYGYT
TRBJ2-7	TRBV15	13	ATSREASGRWEQY
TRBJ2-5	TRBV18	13	ASSPMGSPGETQY
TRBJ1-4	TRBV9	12	ASSGGMEDEKLF
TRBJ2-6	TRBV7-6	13	ASSRNLGVANVLT
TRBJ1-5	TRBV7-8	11	ASSLEGIQPQH
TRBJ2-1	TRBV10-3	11	AISESKENEQF
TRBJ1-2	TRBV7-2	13	ASTGNWGHTYGYT
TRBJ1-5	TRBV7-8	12	ASSSGPLNQPQH
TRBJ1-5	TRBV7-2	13	ASSFTGSYNQPQH
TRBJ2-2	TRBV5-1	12	ASSPEGGSGELF